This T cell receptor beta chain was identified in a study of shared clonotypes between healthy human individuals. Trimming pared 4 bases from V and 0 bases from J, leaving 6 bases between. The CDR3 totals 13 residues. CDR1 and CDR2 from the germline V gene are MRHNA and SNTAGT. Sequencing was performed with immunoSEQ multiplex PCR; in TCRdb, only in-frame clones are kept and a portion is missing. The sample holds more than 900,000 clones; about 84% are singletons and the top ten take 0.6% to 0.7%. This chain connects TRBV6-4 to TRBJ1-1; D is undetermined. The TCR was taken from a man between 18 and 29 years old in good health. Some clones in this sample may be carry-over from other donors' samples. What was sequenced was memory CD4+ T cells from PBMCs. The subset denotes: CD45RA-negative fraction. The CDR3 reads CASSAGVNTEAFF. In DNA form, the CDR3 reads TGTGCCAGCAGTGCCGGCGTGAACACTGAAGCTTTCTTT.